Below, 27 T cell receptor beta chains from the same sample are listed, as sequenced in a study of CD8 T cells in Susac syndrome. Reverse transcription of roughly 0.5 to 1 ug RNA was carried out with random hexamers. One entry per CDR3 protein results from TCRdb running MiXCR on the immunoSEQ multiplex PCR reads. Seen here are about 140,000 distinct CDR3 sequences, 95% observed once, and the top ten hold about 0.15%. The specimen was CD4+ T cells from PBMCs. All receptors derive from a human donor with Susac syndrome.

The rearrangement joins TRBV30 to TRBJ1-5; TRBD1 is a possible D gene (5 bases). CDR3 length: 13 amino acids. Germline V lookup: CDR1 GTSNPN, CDR2 SVGIG (reference sequence). V was shortened by 6 bases and J by 2 bases, with 11 bases between the two germline ends. CDR3 residues: CACQGGGNQPQHF. DNA for the CDR3: TGTGCCTGTCAGGGAGGGGGCAATCAGCCCCAGCATTTT.

The V and J genes are TRBV9 and TRBJ2-2; D unresolved. Germline CDR1 SGDLS, CDR2 YYNGEE. This CDR3 contains 14 residues. Trimming pared 1 base from V and 1 base from J, leaving 5 bases between. Here the CDR3 reads CASSVTQNTGELFF. In DNA, the CDR3 is TGTGCCAGCAGCGTAACCCAGAACACCGGGGAGCTGTTTTTT.

This CDR3 is CASSPDPNEKLFF. DNA for the CDR3: TGTGCCAGCAGCCCCGACCCTAATGAAAAACTGTTTTTT. V usage is TRBV3-1 and J usage is TRBJ1-4; the D is unclear. The CDR3 is made up of 13 amino acids. Germline V gene data show CDR1 as LGHDT and CDR2 as YNNKEL (reference sequence). The V gene lost 4 bases and the J gene lost 3 bases, with 6 bases spanning the gap.

The chain links TRBV29-1 to TRBJ2-5; TRBD1 might be the D (6 bases). Germline V gene lookup returns CDR1 SQVTM and CDR2 ANQGSEA. CDR3 size: 15 residues. V lost 0 bases and J 2 bases, leaving 13 bases between the germline ends. CDR3 amino acids: CSVEEGARVQETQYF. The CDR3 DNA reads as TGCAGCGTTGAAGAGGGGGCGCGGGTTCAAGAGACCCAGTACTTC.

The V and J genes are TRBV30 and TRBJ2-2; a possible D gene is TRBD2 (6 bases). Germline V lookup: CDR1 GTSNPN, CDR2 SVGIG (reference sequence). V lost 2 bases to trimming and J lost 5 bases, with 15 bases between them. The CDR3 contains 15 residues. CDR3 in amino acids: CAWSLSEGWTGELFF. Here the CDR3 DNA reads TGTGCCTGGAGTCTATCGGAGGGCTGGACCGGGGAGCTGTTTTTT.

This chain connects TRBV29-1 to TRBJ1-2; perhaps TRBD1 as D (6 bases). V was pared by 5 bases and J by 6 bases, with 16 bases between. The CDR3 has 13 amino acids. Germline CDR1 SQVTM, CDR2 ANQGSEA. CDR3 bases: TGCAGCGTTAGGACAGCTTACCCCCATGGCTACACCTTC. Translated: CSVRTAYPHGYTF.

V usage is TRBV20-1 and J usage is TRBJ2-2; tentative D call: TRBD2 (6 bases). Per germline, CDR1 DFQATT and CDR2 SNEGSKA (reference sequence). The CDR3 totals 17 residues. Trimming cost V 0 bases and J 5 bases, with 19 bases left between them. CDR3 region: CSARDVNGSPRTGELFF. CDR3 DNA: TGCAGTGCTAGAGATGTGAACGGGAGCCCGAGAACCGGGGAGCTGTTTTTT.

J is TRBJ2-5 and V is TRBV21-1; the table's TRBD2 call for D was not verified on the DNA. TRBV21-1 is annotated as a pseudogene. The CDR3 sequence is 21 residues long. The CDR3, as DNA: TGTGCCAGCAGCACCTCACCGGGACAGGGGCCTAGCGGGAGGGCCGCAGAGACCCAGTACTTC. Amino acids: CASSTSPGQGPSGRAAETQYF.

V is TRBV11-2 and J is TRBJ2-1; D uncertain. The CDR3 covers 14 residues. V was shortened by 3 bases and J by 5 bases, with 11 bases between the two germline ends. The germline V gene has CDR1 SGHAT and CDR2 FQNNGV. CDR3 region: CASSFQVANNEQFF. CDR3 DNA sequence: TGTGCCAGCAGCTTCCAGGTGGCTAACAATGAGCAGTTCTTC.

The genes are TRBV18 and TRBJ2-7; the match to TRBD1 covers 12 bases. Germline lookup yields CDR1 KGHSH and CDR2 LQKENI. Trimming removed 2 bases from V and 4 bases from J; junction bases left unmatched: 6. The length of the CDR3 is 16 residues. CDR3 residues: CASSPSWDRGLYEQYF. CDR3 in DNA: TGTGCCAGCTCACCATCGTGGGACAGGGGGCTGTACGAGCAGTACTTC.

This chain links TRBV20-1 with TRBJ2-7, with D tentatively TRBD1 (5 bases). Trimming shortened V by 3 bases and J by 5 bases, and 14 bases separated the two germline ends. This CDR3 comprises 13 residues. Per the germline V gene, CDR1 is DFQATT and CDR2 is SNEGSKA (reference sequence). In nucleotides, the CDR3 is TGCAGTGCTAGCGGTCAAACCAGGGACGAGCAGTACTTC. It codes for CSASGQTRDEQYF.

The chain recombines TRBV19 with TRBJ2-1; no clear D. Trimming cost V 9 bases and J 8 bases, with 17 bases left between them. The CDR3 has 13 residues. The germline gives CDR1 LNHDA, CDR2 SQIVND (reference sequence). The CDR3 sequence: CAREMRSGDEQFF. The CDR3 DNA reads as TGTGCCAGAGAGATGAGGAGTGGCGATGAGCAGTTCTTC.

The chain is built from TRBV27 and TRBJ2-3; TRBD2 agrees at 7 bases. The CDR3 runs to 14 residues. The V gene's germline CDR1 is MNHEY and CDR2 SMNVEV (reference sequence). Trimming removed 7 bases from V and 4 bases from J; junction bases left unmatched: 8. The CDR3 DNA sequence: TGTGCCAGCACCAGCCGCCGGGGGGCAGATACGCAGTATTTT. The encoded protein is CASTSRRGADTQYF.

This chain uses TRBV7-2 with TRBJ2-5, with D perhaps TRBD2 (5 bases). The CDR3 spans 14 residues. The V gene lost 2 bases and the J gene lost 3 bases, with 10 bases spanning the gap. The germline gives CDR1 SGHTA, CDR2 FQGNSA. The CDR3 loop is CASSLSAAEETQYF. The CDR3 DNA is TGTGCCAGCAGCTTAAGCGCAGCGGAAGAGACCCAGTACTTC.

The chain employs TRBV29-1 and TRBJ2-1; D tentatively fits TRBD1 or TRBD2 (5 bases each). Per the germline V gene, CDR1 is SQVTM and CDR2 is ANQGSEA. Trimming removed 4 bases at V and 0 bases at J, with 10 bases between. This CDR3 region has 14 residues. CDR3 region: CSVGGEGSYNEQFF. The CDR3 DNA is TGCAGCGTTGGAGGGGAAGGCTCCTACAATGAGCAGTTCTTC.

This chain connects TRBV7-9 to TRBJ2-1; D is unclear. CDR1 is SEHNR and CDR2 is FQNEAQ in the germline V gene (reference sequence). The CDR3 is 14 amino acids. V lost 4 bases and J lost 6, with 13 bases in between. The CDR3 coding sequence is TGTGCCAGCAGCTCCGCCGTAGTTGGCAATGAGCAGTTCTTC. It specifies CASSSAVVGNEQFF. Full variable domain (outside the CDR3, taken from reference TRBV7-9 and TRBJ2-1): DTGVSQNPRHKITKRGQNVTFRCDPISEHNRLYWYRQTLGQGPEFLTYFQNEAQLEKSRLLSDRFSAERPKGSFSTLEIQRTEQGDSAMYLCASSSAVVGNEQFFGPGTRLTVL.

V is TRBV30 and J is TRBJ2-5; TRBD2 matches 14 bases. The ends lost 3 bases at V and 7 bases at J; junction bases unmatched: 1. The CDR3 runs to 13 residues. Germline loops: CDR1 GTSNPN, CDR2 SVGIG (reference sequence). Here the CDR3 reads CAWRGLAGVTQYF. The CDR3 DNA is TGTGCCTGGAGGGGACTAGCGGGAGTGACCCAGTACTTC.

V is TRBV9 and J is TRBJ2-2, with TRBD2 matching 11 bases. Trimming took 3 bases from V and 3 from J; bases not matched to a gene: 4. Germline-derived CDR1 and CDR2 are SGDLS and YYNGEE. The CDR3 contains 16 residues. The CDR3 protein is CASSGSGRADTGELFF. The CDR3 region has the DNA TGTGCCAGCAGCGGTAGCGGGAGGGCCGACACCGGGGAGCTGTTTTTT.

The chain employs TRBV20-1 and TRBJ2-1, with 12 bases that match TRBD2. V shed 6 bases, J shed 8 bases, and the junction held 11 bases outside the gene matches. The CDR3 length is 15 residues. Germline CDR1 and CDR2: DFQATT and SNEGSKA (reference sequence). CDR3 DNA: TGCAGTGCCCCGCGACTAGCGGGGGCCGGGGATGAGCAGTTCTTC. It codes for CSAPRLAGAGDEQFF.

This clonotype was observed a handful of times. This rearrangement joins TRBV5-1 to TRBJ1-6, with a weak D call TRBD1 (5 bases). Germline CDR1 is SGHRS and CDR2 is YFSETQ. CDR3 length equals 15 residues. V was cut by 4 bases and J by 8 bases, with 16 bases left in between. The CDR3 loop reads CASSQDKTADSPLHF. CDR3 bases: TGCGCCAGCAGCCAAGACAAGACAGCAGATTCACCCCTCCACTTT.

The V call is TRBV29-1, the J call TRBJ2-2; D not certain. The CDR3 spans 15 residues. The V gene lost 4 bases and the J gene lost 1 base, with 13 bases spanning the gap. CDR1 SQVTM and CDR2 ANQGSEA come from the germline V gene. The CDR3 nucleotides are TGCAGCGTTGGGCTGTTTTGGGAGAACACCGGGGAGCTGTTTTTT. It specifies CSVGLFWENTGELFF.

A few counts support this clonotype. The chain carries TRBV6-1 and TRBJ2-7; 7 bases align to TRBD1. From germline, CDR1 is MNHNS and CDR2 SASEGT. The V and J ends lost 7 bases and 6 bases, in that order; junction bases with no gene match: 6. This CDR3 is 12 amino acids long. CDR3 loop: CASTATGVEQYF. DNA for the CDR3: TGTGCCAGCACCGCCACAGGGGTCGAGCAGTACTTC.

The chain carries TRBV27 and TRBJ2-1; D not certain. CDR1 and CDR2 (germline): MNHEY, SMNVEV (reference sequence). CDR3 length equals 11 residues. The ends were cut back, 6 bases at V and 9 bases at J, with 9 bases in the middle. The CDR3 reads CASRAGSEQFF. CDR3 in DNA: TGTGCCAGCAGGGCCGGTAGTGAGCAGTTCTTC.

The table lists this clonotype with a few counts. This rearrangement joins TRBV5-6 to TRBJ2-3, with 9 bases lining up with TRBD1. This CDR3 spans 15 amino acids. Losses at the gene ends were 4 bases for V and 0 bases for J; bases not matched to a gene: 3. CDR1 is SGHDT, CDR2 YYEEEE, per germline. The CDR3 region has the DNA TGTGCCAGCAGCCACAGGGGGCAGAGCACAGATACGCAGTATTTT. Protein sequence: CASSHRGQSTDTQYF.

The chain uses TRBV20-1 and TRBJ1-5; TRBD1 matches at 8 bases. Germline CDR1 and CDR2: DFQATT and SNEGSKA (reference sequence). The V segment lost 4 bases and the J segment 6 bases; nucleotides outside the gene matches: 2. The length of the CDR3 is 12 residues. The CDR3 loop reads CSATDRVQPQHF. The CDR3 DNA reads TGCAGTGCTACGGACAGGGTTCAGCCCCAGCATTTT.

The J gene is TRBJ2-2, the V gene TRBV11-2, with 10 positions matching TRBD2. The CDR3 has 18 residues. Germline CDR1 is SGHAT and CDR2 is FQNNGV. V lost 1 base, J lost 7 bases, and 12 bases stayed unmatched. The DNA of the CDR3 is TGTGCCAGCAGCTTAGGGACTAGCGGAAGACGTTTAGGCGGGGAGCTGTTTTTT. Amino acid sequence: CASSLGTSGRRLGGELFF.

J is TRBJ2-1 and V is TRBV3-1; D unresolved. Trimming left V 0 bases short and J 6 bases short, with 12 bases between. The CDR3 is 15 amino acids. Per the germline V gene, CDR1 is LGHDT and CDR2 is YNNKEL (reference sequence). CDR3 in amino acids: CASSQEGLARNEQFF. In nucleotides, the CDR3 is TGTGCCAGCAGCCAAGAAGGCCTCGCACGCAATGAGCAGTTCTTC.